Included here is one TCR beta chain sequence, with context. Its antigen is unknown. The repertoire was sequenced with immunoSEQ multiplex PCR; TCRdb's copy has only in-frame clones and lacks some. The sample contains some 100,000 clones, about 95% of which appear only once. Germline CDR1 LNHDA, CDR2 SQIVND (reference sequence). V shed 1 base and J 3 bases; nucleotides not matched to a gene: 8. There are 16 residues in the CDR3. This sample stems from a study of siplizumab effects on memory and regulatory T cells. Study results and caveats: Unstimulated naive T cells seemed to show more diversity than memory cells did, and they also seemed to be among the major contributors to the alloresponse.

V usage is TRBV19 and J usage is TRBJ2-5, with 7 bases lining up with TRBD2. The TCR originated in a human donor in good health. Sequenced material: Tregs sorted from blood. CDR3 in amino acids: CASSIAAGVGKETQYF. The CDR3 DNA follows: TGTGCCAGTAGTATAGCTGCGGGGGTAGGGAAAGAGACCCAGTACTTC.